The 5 T cell receptor beta chains below come from one sample, sequenced in a study of regulatory T cells in long-lasting Graves disease. CDR3-region Arm-PCR and iRepertoire HTBI primers produced the TCR beta libraries. A single record per CDR3 protein comes from TCRdb applying MiXCR to the multiplex PCR reads. Seen here are 350,000 to 500,000 distinct CDR3 sequences, 21% observed once, and the top ten hold roughly an eighth. Time point of the sample: persistent/refractory GD, antithyroid drugs over 5 years with positive TRAb. TCR sequences were obtained from RNA taken from PBMCs. Material: peripheral blood mononuclear cells (PBMCs), obtained when the disease was refractory, from a patient treated with antithyroid drugs. These receptors originate from a female donor with Graves disease.

This clonotype was observed a handful of times. A much larger clone lies a single base off, so this may be a read error. The genes are TRBV2 and TRBJ1-2; D gene unclear. The CDR3 length is 13 residues. Germline V gene data show CDR1 as SNHLY and CDR2 as FYNNEI. This CDR3 is CASRYRLNCGYTF. CDR3 nucleotide sequence: TGTGCCAGCCGCTACAGACTCAACTGTGGCTACACCTTC.

This sequence joins TRBV7-2 and TRBJ2-3, with D maybe TRBD1 (5 bases). The V end lost 1 base, the J end lost 5 bases, and 10 bases lay between the germline ends. The CDR3 loop spans 14 amino acids. The germline V gene encodes CDR1 SGHTA and CDR2 FQGNSA. CDR3 bases: TGTGCCAGCAGCTTAGTCAGGGCAGGAGATACGCAGTATTTT. Encoded protein: CASSLVRAGDTQYF.

This rearrangement joins TRBV27 to TRBJ2-3; D is perhaps TRBD2 (6 bases). The CDR3 length is 16 residues. The V gene lost 8 bases and the J gene lost 0 bases, with 18 bases spanning the gap. The germline V gene has CDR1 MNHEY and CDR2 SMNVEV (reference sequence). DNA for the CDR3: TGTGCCAGCTCCCTAACCGGGACTGTTAGCACAGATACGCAGTATTTT. Its protein product is CASSLTGTVSTDTQYF.

This clonotype was recorded at least ten times. The CDR3 spells CASSPSGREQYF. CDR3 DNA: TGTGCCAGCAGCCCCTCGGGGAGGGAGCAGTACTTC. The V call is TRBV3-1, the J call TRBJ2-7; the D gene is possibly TRBD2 (6 bases). V was trimmed by 4 bases and J by 7 bases, leaving 11 bases between them. The CDR3 has 12 amino acids. Germline V gene sequence: CDR1 LGHDT, CDR2 YNNKEL (reference sequence).

In this sample, this clonotype turned up many times. The V gene is TRBV29-1, the J gene TRBJ2-7; D remains unclear. This CDR3 has 11 residues. Germline V gene lookup returns CDR1 SQVTM and CDR2 ANQGSEA. V was cut by 7 bases and J by 1 base, with 8 bases left in between. The CDR3 DNA is TGCAGCGCCCAGGAGTCCTACGAGCAGTACTTC. Residues: CSAQESYEQYF.